Shown below are 30 T cell receptor beta chains from a single sample sequenced in a study of HIV-infected patients and healthy controls. TCRdb reprocessed the 5' RACE reads via MiXCR and lists one record per CDR3 protein. Of 60,000 to 70,000 distinct CDR3 sequences listed, about a fifth are singletons. The sequenced material came from CD4+ T cells from blood. The receptors were sampled from a human donor in good health.

The chain combines TRBV24-1 with TRBJ2-1; D not certain. V shed 4 bases and J shed 5 bases, with 8 bases lying between them. The CDR3 length is 13 residues. Germline CDR1 is KGHDR and CDR2 is SFDVKD. CDR3 in amino acids: CATSDSLHNEQFF. CDR3 nucleotides: TGTGCCACCAGTGACTCCCTCCACAATGAGCAGTTCTTC.

Ten or more counts support this clonotype. The V gene is TRBV20-1, the J gene TRBJ2-1; 8 bases align to TRBD1. Germline V gives CDR1 DFQATT, CDR2 SNEGSKA (reference sequence). The CDR3 is made up of 15 amino acids. The junction had 9 bases not matched to a gene; V was cut back by 1 base and J by 7 bases. Here the CDR3 reads CSARVGQGSRNEQFF. In nucleotides, the CDR3 is TGCAGTGCTAGAGTTGGACAGGGTTCAAGGAATGAGCAGTTCTTC.

This clonotype turned up a few times. V and J are TRBV6-2 or TRBV6-3 and TRBJ2-1; possible D gene TRBD1, 7 bases. This CDR3 is built from 15 residues. V lost 6 bases, J lost 5 bases, and 17 bases lay in between. Germline-derived CDR1 and CDR2 are MNHEY and SVGEGT. The CDR3 DNA is TGTGCCAGCAGGGACAGGATTCCGGGGGACAATGAGCAGTTCTTC. This sequence encodes CASRDRIPGDNEQFF.

This clonotype was counted many times. The chain uses TRBV21-1 and TRBJ2-1; TRBD1 is taken as the D call from the table, unchecked against the DNA. TRBV21-1 is a known pseudogene. CDR3 length: 12 amino acids. CDR3 in amino acids: CASSRDRGHQFF. For the CDR3, the DNA is TGTGCCAGCAGTAGAGACAGGGGGCACCAGTTCTTC.

The rearrangement uses TRBV29-1 and TRBJ2-7, with D uncertain. CDR3 length equals 11 residues. Between the trimmed V and J ends, which lost 6 bases and 4 bases, there was a span of 10 bases. Germline V gene sequence: CDR1 SQVTM, CDR2 ANQGSEA. The DNA for the CDR3 is TGCAGCGTCTTCGGATCTTACGAGCAGTACTTC. Amino acid sequence: CSVFGSYEQYF.

Ten or more counts support this clonotype. The gene calls are TRBV5-8 and TRBJ1-1; possible D gene TRBD1, 5 bases. The CDR3 is made up of 16 amino acids. Trimming left V 2 bases short and J 1 base short, with 15 bases between. Germline V gene data show CDR1 as SGHTS and CDR2 as YDEGEE. The CDR3 region is CASSFPGRAANTEAFF. The CDR3 DNA is TGTGCCAGCAGCTTTCCGGGCAGGGCGGCGAACACTGAAGCTTTCTTT.

A few counts support this clonotype. This chain connects TRBV5-6 to TRBJ2-7, with D uncertain. V was cut by 5 bases and J by 2 bases, with 14 bases left in between. The CDR3 runs 14 residues. The V gene's germline CDR1 is SGHDT and CDR2 YYEEEE. Written as DNA, the CDR3 is TGTGCCAGCAGGGTGATTCTAAGTCCCTACGAGCAGTACTTC. This sequence encodes CASRVILSPYEQYF.

In this sample, this clonotype turned up a few times. In nucleotides, the CDR3 is TGCAGTGCCGCCGACAGCCTCTCTGGAAACACCATATATTTT. Translation: CSAADSLSGNTIYF. The rearrangement links TRBV20-1 to TRBJ1-3; D might be TRBD1 (5 bases). The CDR3 has 14 residues. Germline CDR1 reads DFQATT; CDR2 reads SNEGSKA (reference sequence). The V gene lost 6 bases and the J gene lost 0 bases, with 12 bases spanning the gap.

This clonotype was counted only a few times. The chain is built from TRBV7-2 and TRBJ1-1, with D perhaps TRBD1 (5 bases). Trimming pared 1 base from V and 6 bases from J, leaving 12 bases between. Germline values: CDR1 SGHTA, CDR2 FQGNSA. The CDR3 runs to 14 residues. The CDR3 nucleotides read TGTGCCAGCAGCTTAGATATAGGGGTTGCTGAAGCTTTCTTT. It translates to CASSLDIGVAEAFF.

The chain has TRBV30 and TRBJ1-2; the D is unclear. The germline V and J ends were trimmed by 2 bases and 8 bases, with 9 bases remaining between them. Germline CDR1 is GTSNPN and CDR2 is SVGIG (reference sequence). The CDR3 is 11 residues long. Here the CDR3 reads CAWSLSEGYTF. As DNA, the CDR3 is TGTGCCTGGAGTCTTTCTGAAGGCTACACCTTC.

V gene TRBV12-3 or TRBV12-4 combines with J gene TRBJ2-3; D could derive from TRBD1 or TRBD2 (5 bases each). The V gene lost 9 bases and the J gene lost 6 bases, with 16 bases spanning the gap. The length of the CDR3 is 13 residues. The CDR3 DNA is TGTGCCAGGCCCTGGGGGAATGGGGATACGCAGTATTTT. It yields the protein CARPWGNGDTQYF.

The rearrangement links TRBV20-1 to TRBJ2-3; the D gene is possibly TRBD2 (7 bases). Germline loops: CDR1 DFQATT, CDR2 SNEGSKA (reference sequence). Between the trimmed V and J ends, which lost 5 bases and 3 bases, there was a span of 18 bases. The CDR3 runs 15 residues. DNA for the CDR3: TGCAGTGCTCCGCCGGGGGGCAGGGGAACAGATACGCAGTATTTT. Protein sequence: CSAPPGGRGTDTQYF.

The gene calls are TRBV5-1 and TRBJ2-6; a weak D match, TRBD1 (5 bases). The CDR3 is 14 amino acids. Germline V gene sequence: CDR1 SGHRS, CDR2 YFSETQ. Trimming pared 5 bases from V and 2 bases from J, leaving 8 bases between. CDR3: CASRQDPGANVLTF. The CDR3 coding sequence is TGCGCCAGCAGACAGGACCCTGGGGCCAACGTCCTGACTTTC.

V is TRBV12-3 or TRBV12-4 and J is TRBJ1-2; TRBD1 matches 10 bases. The CDR3 runs to 17 residues. With V trimmed by 5 bases and J by 4 bases, 13 bases remained unmatched. CDR3 region: CASSLPGQGTLGYGYTF. For the CDR3, the DNA is TGTGCCAGCAGTCTACCGGGACAGGGGACCCTCGGCTATGGCTACACCTTC.

This clonotype was detected many times. The V call is TRBV20-1, the J call TRBJ2-1; D is undetermined. Germline-derived CDR1 and CDR2 are DFQATT and SNEGSKA (reference sequence). Trimming cost V 3 bases and J 1 base, with 13 bases left between them. The CDR3 runs to 15 residues. The CDR3 DNA reads as TGCAGTGCTAGCCCTCCCCGAAGGTCCTACAATGAGCAGTTCTTC. Amino acid sequence: CSASPPRRSYNEQFF.

The V gene is TRBV25-1, the J gene TRBJ1-3, with a tentative D call TRBD1 (5 bases). The CDR3 loop spans 16 amino acids. Looked up from germline, CDR1 is MGHDK and CDR2 is SYGVNS. The V end was cut by 1 base, the J end by 2 bases, with 12 bases between. CDR3 amino acids: CASSELVVGAGNTIYF. CDR3 nucleotides: TGTGCCAGCAGTGAATTGGTGGTAGGGGCTGGAAACACCATATATTTT. Based on the CDR3 plus reference TRBV25-1 and TRBJ1-3, the full variable domain is EADIYQTPRYLVIGTGKKITLECSQTMGHDKMYWYQQDPGMELHLIHYSYGVNSTEKGDLSSESTVSRIRTEHFPLTLESARPSHTSQYLCASSELVVGAGNTIYFGEGSWLTVV.

The chain uses TRBV11-2 and TRBJ1-4; no clear D. The V gene's germline CDR1 is SGHAT and CDR2 FQNNGV. This CDR3 contains 15 residues. Trimming took off 8 bases at V and 1 base at J, with 14 bases between the two ends. CDR3 DNA: TGTGCCAGCGGAAACTCCTGGGGAACTAATGAAAAACTGTTTTTT. This translates into CASGNSWGTNEKLFF.

This clonotype was seen ten or more times. This sequence joins TRBV20-1 and TRBJ1-3, with 8 bases matching TRBD1. The germline CDR1 and CDR2 sequences are DFQATT and SNEGSKA (reference sequence). CDR3 length: 14 amino acids. V dropped 0 bases and J dropped 5; count of bases not matched to a gene: 3. CDR3 nucleotide sequence: TGCAGTGCTAGAGACAGGGGGCGAAGAAACACCATATATTTT. It yields the protein CSARDRGRRNTIYF.

CDR3 in amino acids: CASSIGGGNYEQYF. In nucleotides, the CDR3 is TGTGCCAGTAGTATAGGAGGGGGTAACTACGAGCAGTACTTC. The genes are TRBV19 and TRBJ2-7; D perhaps matches TRBD1 (6 bases). Trimming removed 1 base from V and 3 bases from J, with 10 bases in between. CDR1 and CDR2 from the germline V gene are LNHDA and SQIVND (reference sequence). The CDR3 covers 14 residues.

This clonotype showed up many times. The chain employs TRBV18 and TRBJ2-3, with D unclear. Trimming cost V 3 bases and J 3 bases, with 7 bases left between them. From germline, CDR1 is KGHSH and CDR2 LQKENI. CDR3 length: 13 residues. In DNA, the CDR3 is TGTGCCAGCTCACCTGATGGGACAGATACGCAGTATTTT. It yields the protein CASSPDGTDTQYF. Full variable domain (remainder filled in from reference TRBV18 and TRBJ2-3): NAGVMQNPRHLVRRRGQEARLRCSPMKGHSHVYWYRQLPEEGLKFMVYLQKENIIDESGMPKERFSAEFPKEGPSILRIQQVVRGDSAAYFCASSPDGTDTQYFGPGTRLTVL.

This clonotype was counted many times. CDR3 DNA: TGTGCCAGCTCACCAACCCCACAGGGTATAAACACTGAAGCTTTCTTT. This gives the protein CASSPTPQGINTEAFF. The chain is built from TRBV18 and TRBJ1-1, with TRBD1 as a possible D gene (6 bases). The germline gives CDR1 KGHSH, CDR2 LQKENI. This CDR3 is 16 amino acids long. Trimming pared 2 bases from V and 2 bases from J, leaving 15 bases between.

This clonotype was found a few times. This chain links TRBV12-3 or TRBV12-4 with TRBJ2-4; the D is unclear. The CDR3 runs to 15 residues. The V and J ends lost 0 bases and 0 bases respectively, with 6 bases between them. This chain's CDR3 is CASSLARTAKNIQYF. Here the CDR3 DNA reads TGTGCCAGCAGTTTAGCCAGAACAGCCAAAAACATTCAGTACTTC.

CDR3 in DNA: TGCAGCGTTGACGTCCGATTGAACACTGAAGCTTTCTTT. This sequence encodes CSVDVRLNTEAFF. This chain joins TRBV29-1 and TRBJ1-1; D remains ambiguous. The germline V and J ends were trimmed by 3 bases and 0 bases, with 8 bases remaining between them. The CDR3 length is 13 residues. Germline V gives CDR1 SQVTM, CDR2 ANQGSEA.

There are many counts of this clonotype. The chain links TRBV2 to TRBJ2-5; D may be TRBD2 (5 bases). This CDR3 spans 15 amino acids. Germline V gene lookup returns CDR1 SNHLY and CDR2 FYNNEI. V dropped 6 bases and J dropped 5 bases, with 19 bases sitting between them. The CDR3 DNA follows: TGTGCCAGCAGCCGTAGCGAACTAAAGAGGGAGACCCAGTACTTC. It yields the protein CASSRSELKRETQYF.

This chain links TRBV28 with TRBJ1-1; D call uncertain. Trimming removed 8 bases at V and 4 bases at J, with 8 bases between. This CDR3 is 11 amino acids long. Germline CDR1 MDHEN, CDR2 SYDVKM. The CDR3 nucleotides are TGTGCCAGCCGGGGAGTCACTGAAGCTTTCTTT. Amino acid sequence: CASRGVTEAFF.

In its sample, this clonotype was seen many times. The chain employs TRBV3-1 and TRBJ1-3; tentative D call: TRBD1 (6 bases). This CDR3 comprises 16 residues. The ends were cut back, 0 bases at V and 4 bases at J, with 13 bases in the middle. CDR1 is LGHDT and CDR2 is YNNKEL in the germline V gene (reference sequence). The CDR3 region has the DNA TGTGCCAGCAGCCAAGATCTGGCCAGGGGCGGAAACACCATATATTTT. It specifies CASSQDLARGGNTIYF.

The chain links TRBV24-1 to TRBJ1-5; D gene ambiguous. Germline V gene lookup returns CDR1 KGHDR and CDR2 SFDVKD. The V gene lost 8 bases and the J gene lost 0 bases, with 7 bases spanning the gap. There are 13 residues in the CDR3. The CDR3 loop reads CATNDNSNQPQHF. In DNA, the CDR3 is TGTGCCACCAACGATAATAGCAATCAGCCCCAGCATTTT.

This clonotype was seen more than once but under ten times. The chain carries TRBV12-3 or TRBV12-4 and TRBJ2-6; D might be TRBD2 (6 bases). V lost 5 bases, J lost 4 bases, and 9 bases lay in between. This CDR3 is built from 14 residues. CDR3 residues: CASSGGAGANVLTF. The DNA of the CDR3 is TGTGCCAGCAGTGGAGGGGCCGGGGCCAACGTCCTGACTTTC.

Ten or more counts support this clonotype. The gene calls are TRBV7-2 and TRBJ2-1; tentatively, D is TRBD2 (6 bases). V dropped 2 bases and J dropped 2 bases, with 13 bases sitting between them. The CDR3 length is 16 residues. Germline CDR1 is SGHTA and CDR2 is FQGNSA. CDR3: CASSLRRGRPYNEQFF. The CDR3 DNA reads as TGTGCCAGCAGCTTAAGGCGGGGAAGACCCTACAATGAGCAGTTCTTC.

This sequence joins TRBV7-8 and TRBJ2-1, with D possibly called TRBD1 or TRBD2 (5 bases each). The CDR3 has 15 amino acids. Trimming took 5 bases from V and 3 from J, leaving 14 bases between them. Looked up from germline, CDR1 is SGHVS and CDR2 is FQNEAQ. Here the CDR3 DNA reads TGTGCCAGCAGCCCCGACTGGGGGAACTACAATGAGCAGTTCTTC. Translated: CASSPDWGNYNEQFF.